This is a list of T cell receptor beta chains from one sample in a study of T cells after posttransplantation cyclophosphamide. Repertoires were generated with immunoSEQ multiplex PCR, while TCRdb's copy carries only in-frame clones and drops some. Here the sample spans about 8,000 clones, around 90% being singletons. Source material: CD4+ T cells sorted from blood. The origin of the receptors is a woman aged 45-59 years in good health and a related stem cell transplant donor. Each CDR3 is given with its conserved first and last residue. D genes are given only for firm matches. The size of a clone is reported for some rows only, either as once, few or many, or as a class for expanded clones.

TRBV19	TRBD1	-	TRBJ2-5	CASRNRGPGETQYF	TGTGCCAGTAGAAACAGGGGGCCGGGGGAGACCCAGTACTTC
TRBV27	TRBD1	-	TRBJ1-1	CASSSLDRGRFIFLEAFF	TGTGCCAGCAGTTCCCTCGACAGGGGCCGGTTTATTTTCCTTGAAGCTTTCTTT
TRBV2	TRBD2	-	TRBJ2-2	CASSDRTSGTTGELFF	TGTGCCAGCAGTGATAGGACTAGCGGGACCACCGGGGAGCTGTTTTTT
TRBV7-2	-	-	TRBJ1-2	CASSLGGRGRGYTF	TGTGCCAGCAGCTTAGGGGGCAGGGGAAGAGGCTACACCTTC
TRBV18	-	-	TRBJ1-2	CASSPSGTKDGYTF	TGTGCCAGCTCACCCTCCGGGACAAAGGATGGCTACACCTTC
TRBV6-5	-	-	TRBJ2-2	CASNTGVGELFF	TGTGCCAGCAACACTGGAGTCGGGGAGCTGTTTTTT
TRBV6-1	-	-	TRBJ2-1	CASSENVETSYNEQFF	TGTGCCAGCAGTGAAAACGTTGAGACTTCGTACAATGAGCAGTTCTTC
TRBV7-7	-	-	TRBJ2-5	CASSPAGGETQYF	TGTGCTAGCAGCCCGGCGGGCGGGGAGACCCAGTACTTC
TRBV7-8	TRBD1	-	TRBJ1-1	CASSVSTGGTEAFF	TGTGCCAGCAGCGTAAGCACAGGGGGAACTGAAGCTTTCTTT
TRBV6-6	-	-	TRBJ2-7	CASQRVGYEQYF	TGTGCCAGTCAGCGGGTGGGGTACGAGCAGTACTTC
TRBV5-8	-	-	TRBJ1-5	CASSFGELNQPQHF	TGTGCCAGCAGCTTTGGAGAGCTTAATCAGCCCCAGCATTTT
TRBV4-1	-	-	TRBJ1-4	CASSPGRGASGFYNEKLFF	TGCGCCAGCAGCCCTGGACGGGGGGCAAGCGGCTTCTATAATGAAAAACTGTTTTTT
TRBV19	TRBD2	-	TRBJ2-3	CASSIMGSGGSGDTQYF	TGTGCCAGTAGTATCATGGGTAGCGGGGGGTCAGGAGATACGCAGTATTTT
TRBV10-3	-	-	TRBJ2-1	CAISVSGENEQFF	TGTGCCATCAGTGTTTCCGGGGAGAATGAGCAGTTCTTC
TRBV9	TRBD1	-	TRBJ1-4	CASSADRVRSREPEKLFF	TGTGCCAGCAGCGCGGACAGGGTTCGTTCCAGGGAACCCGAAAAACTGTTTTTT
TRBV5-4	TRBD1	-	TRBJ2-3	CASSRTGNTDTQYF	TGTGCCAGCAGTCGGACAGGAAACACAGATACGCAGTATTTT
TRBV5-1	TRBD1	-	TRBJ1-1	CASRVQGDTGTEAFF	TGCGCCAGCAGAGTACAGGGGGATACGGGGACTGAAGCTTTCTTT
TRBV11-2	-	-	TRBJ2-7	CASSSGTRNSYEQYF	TGTGCCAGCAGTTCCGGGACACGAAATTCCTACGAGCAGTACTTC
TRBV11-2	TRBD1	-	TRBJ2-2	CASSRWPGQGADTGELFF	TGTGCCAGCAGCCGATGGCCGGGACAGGGGGCTGACACCGGGGAGCTGTTTTTT
TRBV7-6	-	-	TRBJ2-5	CASSLGEIQTQYF	TGTGCCAGCAGCTTAGGGGAGATACAGACCCAGTACTTC
TRBV6-9	-	-	TRBJ2-3	CASRRPGHRFADTQYF	TGTGCCAGCAGGCGTCCGGGACATCGCTTCGCAGATACGCAGTATTTT
TRBV7-9	-	-	TRBJ2-5	CASSSTVNQETQYF	TGTGCCAGCAGCTCGACTGTTAACCAAGAGACCCAGTACTTC
TRBV6-5	TRBD2	-	TRBJ2-3	CASRGAGGPDTQYF	TGTGCCAGCAGAGGAGCGGGAGGGCCAGATACGCAGTATTTT
TRBV11-1	-	-	TRBJ2-7	CASSHREISYEQYF	TGTGCCAGCAGCCACCGGGAGATCTCCTACGAGCAGTACTTC
TRBV9	-	once	TRBJ1-1	CASNKGEIATEAFF	TGTGCCAGCAATAAAGGGGAAATCGCCACTGAAGCTTTCTTT
TRBV2	-	-	TRBJ2-1	CASSAGLNSYNEQFF	TGTGCCAGCAGCGCTGGACTAAACTCCTACAATGAGCAGTTCTTC
TRBV9	-	-	TRBJ2-1	CASSSLGRNTYNEQFF	TGTGCCAGCAGCTCCCTAGGGAGGAATACCTACAATGAGCAGTTCTTC
TRBV28	-	few	TRBJ1-5	CASRRKVMTRTSRFQPQHF	TGTGCCAGCAGGCGAAAGGTTATGACACGAACCTCCCGGTTTCAGCCCCAGCATTTT
TRBV29-1	-	-	TRBJ1-1	CSGHSGTEAFF	TGCAGCGGACACTCGGGGACTGAAGCTTTCTTT
TRBV5-1	TRBD1	-	TRBJ2-7	CASREGQTSYEQYF	TGCGCCAGCAGAGAGGGACAGACCTCCTACGAGCAGTACTTC
TRBV5-1	-	once	TRBJ1-2	CASSLAGRENYGYTF	TGCGCCAGCAGCTTGGCAGGGAGGGAAAACTATGGCTACACCTTC
TRBV30	-	-	TRBJ2-1	CAWSNGGPGGFYEQFF	TGTGCCTGGAGTAACGGGGGACCGGGTGGGTTCTATGAGCAGTTCTTC
TRBV5-4	-	-	TRBJ2-5	CASSPRDWVTTQYF	TGTGCCAGCAGCCCCCGGGACTGGGTAACGACCCAGTACTTC
TRBV5-1	TRBD2	-	TRBJ2-7	CASSVSSGGTYEQYF	TGCGCCAGCAGCGTTTCTAGCGGGGGGACCTACGAGCAGTACTTC
TRBV4-2	-	-	TRBJ2-7	CASSQDFEAEQYF	TGTGCCAGCAGCCAAGATTTTGAGGCCGAGCAGTACTTC
TRBV6-1	TRBD1	-	TRBJ2-7	CASVGTGSEQYF	TGTGCCAGCGTCGGGACAGGGAGCGAGCAGTACTTC
TRBV4-2	TRBD2	-	TRBJ2-3	CASSQDPSDSGTDTQYF	TGTGCCAGCAGCCAAGACCCCAGCGATAGCGGGACAGATACGCAGTATTTT
TRBV2	-	-	TRBJ2-7	CASSEQVPWREQYF	TGTGCCAGCAGTGAACAGGTCCCATGGAGGGAGCAGTACTTC
TRBV5-1	-	-	TRBJ1-1	CASSPEGFGEAFF	TGCGCCAGCAGCCCGGAGGGTTTTGGTGAAGCTTTCTTT
TRBV10-2	-	-	TRBJ1-1	CASRYGQRGTEAFF	TGCGCCAGCAGGTATGGACAGCGAGGTACTGAAGCTTTCTTT
TRBV7-2	TRBD2	-	TRBJ2-7	CASSLGLAGGSPMNYEQYF	TGTGCCAGCAGCTTAGGTCTAGCGGGAGGTTCCCCTATGAACTACGAGCAGTACTTC
TRBV11-2	-	-	TRBJ1-6	CASSLIGADSPLHF	TGTGCCAGCAGCTTGATTGGGGCTGATTCACCCCTCCACTTT
TRBV30	-	-	TRBJ1-5	CAWSVGAGQPQHF	TGTGCCTGGAGTGTGGGGGCAGGTCAGCCCCAGCATTTT
TRBV5-1	TRBD2	-	TRBJ2-1	CASSPEGVQRGGNEQFF	TGCGCCAGCAGCCCCGAGGGGGTCCAGCGGGGGGGCAATGAGCAGTTCTTC
TRBV13	TRBD1	-	TRBJ1-1	CASSLVGQVPNTEAFF	TGTGCCAGCAGCTTAGTGGGACAGGTCCCGAACACTGAAGCTTTCTTT
TRBV7-8	TRBD2	-	TRBJ2-1	CASSPPGGGNEQFF	TGTGCCAGCAGCCCCCCGGGAGGGGGCAATGAGCAGTTCTTC
TRBV6-6	TRBD1	-	TRBJ1-4	CASSYGGDRVKEKLFF	TGTGCCAGCAGTTACGGTGGTGACAGGGTCAAAGAAAAACTGTTTTTT
TRBV7-3	-	-	TRBJ1-1	CASSSSGARNTEAFF	TGTGCCAGCAGCTCGAGTGGGGCGAGAAACACTGAAGCTTTCTTT
TRBV4-1	TRBD1	-	TRBJ2-7	CASSQDHRGQERVGLDEQYF	TGCGCCAGCAGCCAAGATCACAGGGGGCAGGAGCGGGTGGGGTTGGACGAGCAGTACTTC
TRBV7-8	TRBD1	-	TRBJ1-6	CASSLGPRTGGGISPLHF	TGTGCCAGCAGCTTAGGCCCCCGGACAGGGGGCGGAATTTCCCCCCTCCACTTT
TRBV5-1	-	-	TRBJ1-6	CASSLGQGNSPLHF	TGCGCCAGCAGCTTGGGGCAGGGCAATTCACCCCTCCACTTT
TRBV6-1	-	-	TRBJ1-6	CASSETWGAIPSPLHF	TGTGCCAGCAGTGAAACATGGGGCGCGATACCTTCACCCCTCCACTTT
TRBV6-5	-	-	TRBJ2-4	CASSPLLAKNIQYF	TGTGCCAGCAGCCCTTTACTAGCCAAAAACATTCAGTACTTC
TRBV28	TRBD1	-	TRBJ1-2	CASSSPDRVSGGYTF	TGTGCCAGCAGTTCCCCGGACAGGGTTTCGGGTGGCTACACCTTC
TRBV5-1	-	-	TRBJ2-2	CASSLPTNTGELFF	TGCGCCAGCAGCTTGCCGACTAACACCGGGGAGCTGTTTTTT
TRBV12-2	-	-	TRBJ2-1	CASRLTGLAEYNEQFF	TGTGCAAGTCGCTTGACGGGACTAGCAGAGTACAATGAGCAGTTCTTC
TRBV5-6	-	few	TRBJ1-2	CASSADRNYGYTF	TGTGCCAGCAGCGCGGACAGAAACTATGGCTACACCTTC
TRBV6-5	-	-	TRBJ1-2	CASSLGQGSPGGYTF	TGTGCCAGCAGTTTAGGGCAGGGAAGCCCCGGAGGCTACACCTTC
TRBV7-9	-	-	TRBJ1-2	CASSLNSYGYTF	TGTGCCAGCAGCTTAAACTCCTATGGCTACACCTTC